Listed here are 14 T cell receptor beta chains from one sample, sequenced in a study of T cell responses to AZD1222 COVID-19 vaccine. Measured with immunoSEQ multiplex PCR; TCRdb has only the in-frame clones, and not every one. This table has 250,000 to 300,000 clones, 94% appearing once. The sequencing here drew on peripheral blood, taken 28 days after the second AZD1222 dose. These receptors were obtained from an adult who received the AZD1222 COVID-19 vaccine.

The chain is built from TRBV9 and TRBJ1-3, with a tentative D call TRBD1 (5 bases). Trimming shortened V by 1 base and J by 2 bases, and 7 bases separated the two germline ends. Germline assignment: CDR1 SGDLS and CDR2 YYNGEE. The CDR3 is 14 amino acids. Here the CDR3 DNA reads TGTGCCAGCAGCGTATCGACAGCTGGAAACACCATATATTTT. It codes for CASSVSTAGNTIYF.

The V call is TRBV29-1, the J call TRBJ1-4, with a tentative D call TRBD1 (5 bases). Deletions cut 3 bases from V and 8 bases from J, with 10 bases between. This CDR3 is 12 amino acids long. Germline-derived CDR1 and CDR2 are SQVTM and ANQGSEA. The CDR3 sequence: CSVEGEGEKLFF. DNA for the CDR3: TGCAGCGTTGAGGGGGAGGGGGAAAAACTGTTTTTT.

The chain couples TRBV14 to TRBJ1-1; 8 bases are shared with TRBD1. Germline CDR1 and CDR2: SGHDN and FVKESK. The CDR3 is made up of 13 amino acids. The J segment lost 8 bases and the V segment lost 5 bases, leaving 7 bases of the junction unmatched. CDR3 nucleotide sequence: TGTGCCAGCAGCTCCGACAGGGGCTCAGAAGCTTTCTTT. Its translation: CASSSDRGSEAFF.

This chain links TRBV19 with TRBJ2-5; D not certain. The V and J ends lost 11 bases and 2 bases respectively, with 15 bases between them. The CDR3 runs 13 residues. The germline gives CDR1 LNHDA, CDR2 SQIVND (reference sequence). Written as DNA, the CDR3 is TGTGCCTCCTCAGCCCGCTATCAAGAGACCCAGTACTTC. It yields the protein CASSARYQETQYF.

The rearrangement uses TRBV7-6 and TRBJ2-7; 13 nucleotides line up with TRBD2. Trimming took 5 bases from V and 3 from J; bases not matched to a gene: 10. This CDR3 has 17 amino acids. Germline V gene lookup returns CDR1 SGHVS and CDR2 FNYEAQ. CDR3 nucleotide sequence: TGTGCCAGCAGCCTATGGACTAGCGGGGGAATCGTCTACGAGCAGTACTTC. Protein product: CASSLWTSGGIVYEQYF.

CDR3 in DNA: TGTGCCAGCAGCTTAATCCAGGGAGGACCACTAGCCAAAAACATTCAGTACTTC. Translating gives CASSLIQGGPLAKNIQYF. The rearrangement joins TRBV7-2 to TRBJ2-4; possibly TRBD2 for D (6 bases). Germline assignment: CDR1 SGHTA and CDR2 FQGNSA. CDR3 length: 18 residues. The V and J ends lost 2 bases and 0 bases respectively, with 17 bases between them.

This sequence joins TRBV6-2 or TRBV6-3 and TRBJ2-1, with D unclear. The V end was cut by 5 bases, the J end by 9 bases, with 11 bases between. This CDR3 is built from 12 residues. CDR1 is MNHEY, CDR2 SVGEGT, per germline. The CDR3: CASSGISGEQFF. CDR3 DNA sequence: TGTGCCAGCAGTGGGATCTCAGGTGAGCAGTTCTTC.

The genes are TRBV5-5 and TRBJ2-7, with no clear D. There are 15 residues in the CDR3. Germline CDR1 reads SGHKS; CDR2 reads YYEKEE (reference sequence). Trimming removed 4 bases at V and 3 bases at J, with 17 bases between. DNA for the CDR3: TGTGCCAGCAGCCAAGGGCGGTGGACGTACTACGAGCAGTACTTC. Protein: CASSQGRWTYYEQYF. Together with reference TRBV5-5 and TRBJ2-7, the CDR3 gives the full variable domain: DAGVTQSPTHLIKTRGQQVTLRCSPISGHKSVSWYQQVLGQGPQFIFQYYEKEERGRGNFPDRFSARQFPNYSSELNVNALLLGDSALYLCASSQGRWTYYEQYFGPGTRLTVT.

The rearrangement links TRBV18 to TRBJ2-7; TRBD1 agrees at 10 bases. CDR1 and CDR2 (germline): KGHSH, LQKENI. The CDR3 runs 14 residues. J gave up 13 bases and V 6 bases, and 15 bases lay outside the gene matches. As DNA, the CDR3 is TGTGCCAGCTCCCGAACCGGGACAGGGGTAGTTAGCTACTTC. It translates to CASSRTGTGVVSYF.

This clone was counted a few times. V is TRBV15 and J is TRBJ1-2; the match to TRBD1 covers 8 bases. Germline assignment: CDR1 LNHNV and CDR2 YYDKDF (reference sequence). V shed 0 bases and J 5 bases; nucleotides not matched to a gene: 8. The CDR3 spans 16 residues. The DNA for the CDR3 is TGTGCCACCAGCAGAGATAAGACAGGGGATGGGTATGGCTACACCTTC. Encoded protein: CATSRDKTGDGYGYTF.

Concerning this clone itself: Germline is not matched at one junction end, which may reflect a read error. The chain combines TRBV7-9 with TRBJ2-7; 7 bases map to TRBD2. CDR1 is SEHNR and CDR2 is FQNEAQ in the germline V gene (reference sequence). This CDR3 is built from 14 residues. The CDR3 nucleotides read TGTGCCAGCACCTTAGCGGGCGTCTCCTACGAGCAGTACTTC. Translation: CASTLAGVSYEQYF. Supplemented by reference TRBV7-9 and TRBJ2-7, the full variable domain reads DTGVSQNPRHKITKRGQNVTFRCDPISEHNRLYWYRQTLGQGPEFLTYFQNEAQLEKSRLLSDRFSAERPKGSFSTLEIQRTEQGDSAMYLCASTLAGVSYEQYFGPGTRLTVT.

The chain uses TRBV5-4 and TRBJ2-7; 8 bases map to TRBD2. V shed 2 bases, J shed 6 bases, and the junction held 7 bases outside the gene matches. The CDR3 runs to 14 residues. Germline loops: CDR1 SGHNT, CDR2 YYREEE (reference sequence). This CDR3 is CASSFETGGFEQYF. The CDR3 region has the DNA TGTGCCAGCAGCTTTGAGACGGGAGGGTTCGAGCAGTACTTC. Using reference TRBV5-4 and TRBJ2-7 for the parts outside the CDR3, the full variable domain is ETGVTQSPTHLIKTRGQQVTLRCSSQSGHNTVSWYQQALGQGPQFIFQYYREEENGRGNFPPRFSGLQFPNYSSELNVNALELDDSALYLCASSFETGGFEQYFGPGTRLTVT.

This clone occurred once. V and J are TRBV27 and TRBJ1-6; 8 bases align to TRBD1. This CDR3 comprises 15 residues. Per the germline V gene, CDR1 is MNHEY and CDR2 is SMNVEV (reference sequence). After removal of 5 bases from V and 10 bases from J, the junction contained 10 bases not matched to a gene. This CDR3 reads CASSPLGQGGSPLHF. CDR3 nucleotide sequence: TGTGCCAGCAGTCCCCTAGGACAGGGTGGATCACCCCTCCACTTT.

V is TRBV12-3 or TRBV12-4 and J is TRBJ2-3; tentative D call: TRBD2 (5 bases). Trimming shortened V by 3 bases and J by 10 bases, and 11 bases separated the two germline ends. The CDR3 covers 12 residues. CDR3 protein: CASSFGEAAQYF. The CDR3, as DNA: TGTGCCAGCAGTTTCGGGGAAGCGGCGCAGTATTTT.